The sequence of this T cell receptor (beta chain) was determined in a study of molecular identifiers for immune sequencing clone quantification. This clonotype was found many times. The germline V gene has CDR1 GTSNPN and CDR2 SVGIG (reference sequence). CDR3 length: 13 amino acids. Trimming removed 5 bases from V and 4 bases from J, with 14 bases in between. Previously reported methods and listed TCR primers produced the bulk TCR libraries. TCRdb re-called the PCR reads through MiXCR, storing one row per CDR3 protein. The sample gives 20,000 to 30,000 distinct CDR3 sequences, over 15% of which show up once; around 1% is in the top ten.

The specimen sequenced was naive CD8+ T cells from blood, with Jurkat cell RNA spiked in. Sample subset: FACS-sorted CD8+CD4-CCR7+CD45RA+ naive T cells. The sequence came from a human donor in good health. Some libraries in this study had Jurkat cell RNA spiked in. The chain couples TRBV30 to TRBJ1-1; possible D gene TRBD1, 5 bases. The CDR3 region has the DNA TGTGCCTGGGCCGGCGGGGGTGCCACTGAAGCTTTCTTT. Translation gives CAWAGGGATEAFF.